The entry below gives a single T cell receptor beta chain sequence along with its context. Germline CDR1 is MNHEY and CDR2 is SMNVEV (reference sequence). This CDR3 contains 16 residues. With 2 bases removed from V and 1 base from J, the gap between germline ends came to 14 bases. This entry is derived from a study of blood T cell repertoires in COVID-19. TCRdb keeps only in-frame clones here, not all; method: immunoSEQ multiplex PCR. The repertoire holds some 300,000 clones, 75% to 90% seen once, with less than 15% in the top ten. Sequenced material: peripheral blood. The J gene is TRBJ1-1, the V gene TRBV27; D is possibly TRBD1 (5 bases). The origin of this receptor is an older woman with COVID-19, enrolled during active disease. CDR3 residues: CASSLGFLGRNTEAFF. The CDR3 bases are TGTGCCAGCAGTTTAGGGTTTTTGGGGCGGAACACTGAAGCTTTCTTT.